The 5 T cell receptor beta chains in this list originate from one sample, sequenced in a study of blood T cell repertoires in COVID-19. The table came from immunoSEQ multiplex PCR; TCRdb's copy has only in-frame clones and leaves some out. Seen here are tens of thousands of clones, around 83% observed once, and the top ten hold less than 7%. The sequenced sample was peripheral blood. These receptors all come from a woman older than 75 with acute or convalescent COVID-19.

This chain uses TRBV2 with TRBJ1-5, with 8 nucleotides matching TRBD1. V lost 8 bases and J lost 4; bases outside the gene matches: 7. CDR1 is SNHLY, CDR2 FYNNEI, per germline. CDR3 length equals 14 residues. The CDR3 loop reads CASAGQGRNQPQHF. The CDR3 coding sequence is TGTGCCAGCGCTGGACAGGGAAGGAATCAGCCCCAGCATTTT.

The chain carries TRBV19 and TRBJ2-1; 16 nucleotides match TRBD2. This CDR3 region has 19 residues. With 9 bases clipped from V and 9 bases from J, the junction kept 20 bases outside the gene matches. The germline V gene has CDR1 LNHDA and CDR2 SQIVND (reference sequence). CDR3 in amino acids: CASTTEPGLAGGLSGEQFF. The CDR3 DNA is TGTGCCAGCACGACCGAACCGGGACTAGCGGGGGGGCTCTCAGGTGAGCAGTTCTTC.

The chain couples TRBV9 to TRBJ2-1; tentatively, D is TRBD1 (6 bases). The V and J ends lost 4 bases and 0 bases respectively, with 11 bases between them. CDR3 length: 15 amino acids. Germline V gene sequence: CDR1 SGDLS, CDR2 YYNGEE. This chain's CDR3 is CASSTRQDSYNEQFF. The DNA for the CDR3 is TGTGCCAGCAGCACTCGACAGGACTCCTACAATGAGCAGTTCTTC.

The rearrangement joins TRBV2 to TRBJ2-3, with 7 positions matching TRBD2. The V segment lost 1 base and the J segment 0 bases; nucleotides outside the gene matches: 13. Germline V lookup: CDR1 SNHLY, CDR2 FYNNEI. This CDR3 has 19 amino acids. CDR3 bases: TGTGCCAGCAGTGAAGGAGGACTAGTTGGGGCCTCTAGCACAGATACGCAGTATTTT. It encodes CASSEGGLVGASSTDTQYF.

The rearrangement uses TRBV15 and TRBJ2-5; possible D gene TRBD2, 5 bases. V was pared by 0 bases and J by 5 bases, with 10 bases between. CDR1 and CDR2 (germline): LNHNV, YYDKDF (reference sequence). This CDR3 region has 14 residues. The CDR3 DNA reads as TGTGCCACCAGCAGAGATCGGGGATGGGAGACCCAGTACTTC. It encodes CATSRDRGWETQYF.